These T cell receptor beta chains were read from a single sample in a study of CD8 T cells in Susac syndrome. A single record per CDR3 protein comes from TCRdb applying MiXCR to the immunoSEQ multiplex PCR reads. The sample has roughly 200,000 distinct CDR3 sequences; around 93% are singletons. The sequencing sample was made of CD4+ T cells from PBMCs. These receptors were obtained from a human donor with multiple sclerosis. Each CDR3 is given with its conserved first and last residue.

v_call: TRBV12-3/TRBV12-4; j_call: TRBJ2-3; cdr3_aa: CASSFSTSGGQTDTQYF
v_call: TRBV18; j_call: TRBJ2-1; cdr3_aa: CASSPSEGNEQFF
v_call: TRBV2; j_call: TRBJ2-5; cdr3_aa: CASRDRAETQYF
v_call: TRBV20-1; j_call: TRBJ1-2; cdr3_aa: CSARDLGGTYGYTF
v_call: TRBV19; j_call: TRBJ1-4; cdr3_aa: CASTHQGEKLFF
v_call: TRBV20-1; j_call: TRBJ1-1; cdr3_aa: CSARDSVNTEAFF
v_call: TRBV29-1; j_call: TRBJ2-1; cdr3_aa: CSVRRALEQFF
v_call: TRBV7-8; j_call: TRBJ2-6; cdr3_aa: CASSLGTRVFSGANVLTF
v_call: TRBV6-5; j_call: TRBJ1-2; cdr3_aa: CASRLRPTPGQGGGYTF
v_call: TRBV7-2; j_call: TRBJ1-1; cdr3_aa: CASSPQGRGTEAFF
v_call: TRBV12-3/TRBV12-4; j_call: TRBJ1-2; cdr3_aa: CASSPARQNYGYTF
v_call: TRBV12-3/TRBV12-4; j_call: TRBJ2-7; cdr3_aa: CASSLFGSSYEQYF
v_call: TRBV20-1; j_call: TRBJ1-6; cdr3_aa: CSAPTVYNSPLHF
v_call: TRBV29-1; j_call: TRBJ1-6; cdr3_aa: CSAQTGGGSPLHF
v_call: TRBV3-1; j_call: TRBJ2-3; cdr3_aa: CASSHTSGGADTQYF